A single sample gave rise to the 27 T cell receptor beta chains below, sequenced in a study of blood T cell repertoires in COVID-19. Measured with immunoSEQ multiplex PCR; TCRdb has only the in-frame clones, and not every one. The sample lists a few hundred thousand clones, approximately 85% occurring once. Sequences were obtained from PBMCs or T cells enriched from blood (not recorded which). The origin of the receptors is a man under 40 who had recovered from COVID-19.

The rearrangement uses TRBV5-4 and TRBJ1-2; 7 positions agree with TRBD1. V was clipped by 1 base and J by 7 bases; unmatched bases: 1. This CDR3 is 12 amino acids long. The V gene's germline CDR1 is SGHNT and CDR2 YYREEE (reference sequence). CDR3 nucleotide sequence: TGTGCCAGCAGCTTGCAGGGGGGTGGCTACACCTTC. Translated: CASSLQGGGYTF.

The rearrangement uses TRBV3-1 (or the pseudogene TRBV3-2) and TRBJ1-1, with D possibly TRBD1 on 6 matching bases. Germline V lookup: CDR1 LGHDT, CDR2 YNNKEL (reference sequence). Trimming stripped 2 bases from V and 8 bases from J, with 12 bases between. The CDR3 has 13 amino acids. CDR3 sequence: CASSQMRTVEAFF. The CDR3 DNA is TGTGCCAGCAGCCAAATGCGGACAGTCGAAGCTTTCTTT.

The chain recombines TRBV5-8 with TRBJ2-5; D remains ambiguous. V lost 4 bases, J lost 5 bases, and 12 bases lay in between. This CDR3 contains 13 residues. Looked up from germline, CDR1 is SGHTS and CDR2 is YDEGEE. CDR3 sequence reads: CASSIAQKETQYF. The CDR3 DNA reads TGTGCCAGCAGCATCGCTCAGAAGGAGACCCAGTACTTC.

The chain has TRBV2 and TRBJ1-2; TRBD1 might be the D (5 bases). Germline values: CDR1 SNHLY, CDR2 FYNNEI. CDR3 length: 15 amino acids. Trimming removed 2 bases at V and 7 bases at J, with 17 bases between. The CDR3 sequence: CASSEWDGTSLGYTF. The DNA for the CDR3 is TGTGCCAGCAGTGAATGGGACGGGACTTCGCTTGGCTACACCTTC.

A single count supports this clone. The chain's CDR3 is CASSQDRVYGYTF. The CDR3 coding sequence is TGTGCCAGCAGCCAGGACAGGGTGTATGGCTACACCTTC. The chain joins TRBV7-9 to TRBJ1-2, with 8 bases that match TRBD1. The CDR3 extends over 13 amino acids. Germline assignment: CDR1 SEHNR and CDR2 FQNEAQ (reference sequence). V dropped 5 bases and J dropped 5; count of bases not matched to a gene: 4.

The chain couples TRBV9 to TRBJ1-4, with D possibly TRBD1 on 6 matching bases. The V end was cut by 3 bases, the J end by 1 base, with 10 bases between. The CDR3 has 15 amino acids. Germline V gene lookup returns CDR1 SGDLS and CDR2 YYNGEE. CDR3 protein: CASSDREGTNEKLFF. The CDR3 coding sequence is TGTGCCAGCAGCGACAGGGAAGGAACTAATGAAAAACTGTTTTTT.

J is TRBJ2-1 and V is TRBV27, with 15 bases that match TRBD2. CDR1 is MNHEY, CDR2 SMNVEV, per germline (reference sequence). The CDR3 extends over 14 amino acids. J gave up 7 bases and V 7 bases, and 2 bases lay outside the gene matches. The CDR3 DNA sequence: TGTGCCAGCATAGGACTAGCGGGGGGGAATGAGCAGTTCTTC. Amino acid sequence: CASIGLAGGNEQFF.

CDR3: CASSADREWKYF. The DNA for the CDR3 is TGTGCCAGCAGCGCGGACAGGGAGTGGAAGTACTTC. The chain combines TRBV2 with TRBJ2-7; 8 nucleotides match TRBD1. Trimming took 6 bases from V and 11 from J; bases not matched to a gene: 9. Germline CDR1 is SNHLY and CDR2 is FYNNEI. The CDR3 has 12 amino acids.

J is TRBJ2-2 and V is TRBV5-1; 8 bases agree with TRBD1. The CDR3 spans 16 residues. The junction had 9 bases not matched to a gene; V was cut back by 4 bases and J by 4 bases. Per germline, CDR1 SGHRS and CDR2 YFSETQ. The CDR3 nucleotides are TGCGCCAGCAGCGTGACGACAGGGGCGGTCACCGGGGAGCTGTTTTTT. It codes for CASSVTTGAVTGELFF.

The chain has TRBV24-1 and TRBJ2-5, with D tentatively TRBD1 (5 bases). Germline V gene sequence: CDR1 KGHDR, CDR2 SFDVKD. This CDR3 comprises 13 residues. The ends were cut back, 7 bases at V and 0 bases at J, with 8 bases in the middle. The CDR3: CATSDSHQETQYF. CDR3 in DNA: TGTGCCACCAGCGACAGCCACCAAGAGACCCAGTACTTC.

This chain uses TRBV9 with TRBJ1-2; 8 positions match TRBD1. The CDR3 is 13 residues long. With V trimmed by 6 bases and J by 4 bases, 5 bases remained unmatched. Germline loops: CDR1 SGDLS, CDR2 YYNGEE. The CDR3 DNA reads TGTGCCAGCACTCCGCAGGGGGCCTATGGCTACACCTTC. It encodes CASTPQGAYGYTF.

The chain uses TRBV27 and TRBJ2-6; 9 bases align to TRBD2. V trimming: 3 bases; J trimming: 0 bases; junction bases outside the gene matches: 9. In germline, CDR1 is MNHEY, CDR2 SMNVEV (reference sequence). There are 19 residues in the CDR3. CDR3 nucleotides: TGTGCCAGCAGTTTGTTCAGCGGGGGGATCCGCTCTGGGGCCAACGTCCTGACTTTC. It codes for CASSLFSGGIRSGANVLTF.

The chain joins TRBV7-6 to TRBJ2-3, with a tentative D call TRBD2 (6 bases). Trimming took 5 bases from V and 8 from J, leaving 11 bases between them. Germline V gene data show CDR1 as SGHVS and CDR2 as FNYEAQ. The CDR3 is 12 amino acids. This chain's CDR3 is CASSRFGGTQYF. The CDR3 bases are TGTGCCAGCAGCCGGTTCGGGGGTACGCAGTATTTT. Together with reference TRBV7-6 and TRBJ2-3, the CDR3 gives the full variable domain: GAGVSQSPRYKVTKRGQDVALRCDPISGHVSLYWYRQALGQGPEFLTYFNYEAQQDKSGLPNDRFSAERPEGSISTLTIQRTEQRDSAMYRCASSRFGGTQYFGPGTRLTVL.

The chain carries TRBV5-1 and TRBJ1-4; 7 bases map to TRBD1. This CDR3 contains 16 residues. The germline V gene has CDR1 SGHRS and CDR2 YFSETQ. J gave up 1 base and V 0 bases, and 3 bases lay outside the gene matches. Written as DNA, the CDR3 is TGCGCCAGCAGCTTGGGACAGGGATTAACTAATGAAAAACTGTTTTTT. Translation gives CASSLGQGLTNEKLFF.

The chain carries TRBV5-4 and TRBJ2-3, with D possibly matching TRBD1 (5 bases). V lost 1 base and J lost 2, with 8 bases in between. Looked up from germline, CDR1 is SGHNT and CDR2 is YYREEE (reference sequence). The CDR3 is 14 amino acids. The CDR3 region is CASSLTGFTDTQYF. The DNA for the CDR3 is TGTGCCAGCAGCTTGACAGGCTTCACAGATACGCAGTATTTT.

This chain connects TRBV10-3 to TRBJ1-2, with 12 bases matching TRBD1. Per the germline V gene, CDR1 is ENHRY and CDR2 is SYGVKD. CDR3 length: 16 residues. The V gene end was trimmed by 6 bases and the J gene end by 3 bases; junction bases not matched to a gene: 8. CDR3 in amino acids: CAIRRDRGREDYGYTF. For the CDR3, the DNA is TGTGCCATCAGACGGGACAGGGGGCGGGAAGACTATGGCTACACCTTC.

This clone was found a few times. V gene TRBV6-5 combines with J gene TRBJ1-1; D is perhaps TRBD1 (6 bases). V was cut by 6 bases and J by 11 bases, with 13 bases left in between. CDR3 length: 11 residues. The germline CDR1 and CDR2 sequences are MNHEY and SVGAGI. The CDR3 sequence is CASSNREGAFF. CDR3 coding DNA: TGTGCCAGCAGCAACAGGGAGGGGGCTTTCTTT.

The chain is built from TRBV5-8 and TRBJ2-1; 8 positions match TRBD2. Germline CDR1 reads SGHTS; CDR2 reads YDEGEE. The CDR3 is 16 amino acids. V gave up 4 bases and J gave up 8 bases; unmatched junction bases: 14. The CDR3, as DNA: TGTGCCAGCAGCGCACCCGGGACTAGTAATTTAGATGAGCAGTTCTTC. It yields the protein CASSAPGTSNLDEQFF.

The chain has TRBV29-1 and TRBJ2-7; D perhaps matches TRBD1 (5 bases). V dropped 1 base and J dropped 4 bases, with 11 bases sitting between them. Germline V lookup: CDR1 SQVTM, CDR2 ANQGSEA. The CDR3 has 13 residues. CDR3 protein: CSVEGGAGYEQYF. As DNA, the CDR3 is TGCAGCGTTGAAGGGGGCGCCGGGTACGAGCAGTACTTC.

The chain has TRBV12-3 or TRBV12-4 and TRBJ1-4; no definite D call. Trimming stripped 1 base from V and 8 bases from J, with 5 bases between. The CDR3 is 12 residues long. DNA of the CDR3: TGTGCCAGCAGTTTAGATCGGGAAAAACTGTTTTTT. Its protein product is CASSLDREKLFF.

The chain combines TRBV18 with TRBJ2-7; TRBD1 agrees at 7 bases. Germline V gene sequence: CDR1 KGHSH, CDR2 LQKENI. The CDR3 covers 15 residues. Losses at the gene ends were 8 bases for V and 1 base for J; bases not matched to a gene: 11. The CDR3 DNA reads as TGTGCCAGCACATCGGGCAACAGGGGATCCTACGAGCAGTACTTC. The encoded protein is CASTSGNRGSYEQYF.

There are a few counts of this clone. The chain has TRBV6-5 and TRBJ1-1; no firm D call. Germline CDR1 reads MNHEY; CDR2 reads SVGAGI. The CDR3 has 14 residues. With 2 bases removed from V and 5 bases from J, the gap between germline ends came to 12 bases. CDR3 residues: CASSYQTPGTEAFF. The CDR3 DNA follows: TGTGCCAGCAGTTACCAAACCCCCGGGACTGAAGCTTTCTTT.

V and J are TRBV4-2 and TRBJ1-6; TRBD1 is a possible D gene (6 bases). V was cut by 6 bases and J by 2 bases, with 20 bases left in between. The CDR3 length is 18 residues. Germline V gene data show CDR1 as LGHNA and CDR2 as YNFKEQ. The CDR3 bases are TGTGCCAGCAGTCGGTCGTCGGACAGTATGACCTATAATTCACCCCTCCACTTT. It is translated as CASSRSSDSMTYNSPLHF.

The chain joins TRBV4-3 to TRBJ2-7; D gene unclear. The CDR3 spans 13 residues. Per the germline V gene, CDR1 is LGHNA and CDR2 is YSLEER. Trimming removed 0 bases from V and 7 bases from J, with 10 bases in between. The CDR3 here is CASSQDLLREQYF. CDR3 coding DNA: TGCGCCAGCAGCCAAGACCTGCTGCGGGAGCAGTACTTC.

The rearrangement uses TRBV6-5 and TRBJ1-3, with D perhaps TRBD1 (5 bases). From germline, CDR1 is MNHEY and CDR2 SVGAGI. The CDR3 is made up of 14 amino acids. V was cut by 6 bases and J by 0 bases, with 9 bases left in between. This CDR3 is CASRLGGSGNTIYF. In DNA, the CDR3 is TGTGCCAGCAGGTTGGGGGGCTCTGGAAACACCATATATTTT.

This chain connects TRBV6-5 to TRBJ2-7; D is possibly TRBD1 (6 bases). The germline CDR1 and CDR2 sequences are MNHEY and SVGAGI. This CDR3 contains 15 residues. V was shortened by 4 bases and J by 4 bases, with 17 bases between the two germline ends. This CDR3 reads CASSLRTARFYEQYF. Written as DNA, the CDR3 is TGTGCCAGCAGTTTACGGACAGCGCGATTTTACGAGCAGTACTTC.

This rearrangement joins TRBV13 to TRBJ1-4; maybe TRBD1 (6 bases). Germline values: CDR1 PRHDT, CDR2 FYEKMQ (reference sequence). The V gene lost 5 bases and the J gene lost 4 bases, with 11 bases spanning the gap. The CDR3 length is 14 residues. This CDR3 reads CASSPQDSNEKLFF. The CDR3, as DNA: TGTGCCAGCAGCCCCCAGGACAGTAATGAAAAACTGTTTTTT.